This entry features one T cell receptor (beta chain) sequence. These data belong to a study of blood T cells in healthy people across ages. The V gene end was trimmed by 5 bases and the J gene end by 6 bases; junction bases not matched to a gene: 13. Germline V gene data show CDR1 as SNHLY and CDR2 as FYNNEI. The CDR3 has 16 residues. Through a sample-barcoded 5' primer and a J-beta primer mix, a second PCR was run for about 7 to 12 cycles. In TCRdb, the 5' RACE reads were re-called with MiXCR into one record per CDR3 protein. The table shows 2 million or so distinct CDR3 sequences, with roughly 52% occurring only once.

The source of this sequence is a woman aged 40 to 49 in good health. V and J are TRBV2 and TRBJ1-2; 9 positions match TRBD1. Sequenced material: blood. The CDR3 DNA follows: TGTGCCAGCAGTCCTGATCGAGTACAGGGGGCCAATGGCTACACCTTC. Amino acid sequence: CASSPDRVQGANGYTF.